This is a list of T cell receptor beta chains from one sample in a study of T-cell memory formation after mild COVID-19. MiXCR was run by TCRdb on the 5' RACE reads, yielding one entry per CDR3 protein. The table shows around 47,000 distinct CDR3 sequences, with nearly 9.5% occurring only once. The source material was PBMCs or a T cell subset sorted from them (not recorded which). The receptors stem from an adult woman who had mild COVID-19 (a few samples of this study predate the infection). Cell type and time point are not known. Each CDR3 is given with its conserved first and last residue. A D gene is named only where the DNA matches it firmly. Clone size is shown for a subset of rows, as once, few, many or a class of expanded clone.

TRBV6-5	-	-	TRBJ1-1	CASSYSGATEAFF	TGTGCCAGCAGTTACTCGGGAGCTACTGAAGCTTTCTTT
TRBV5-1	-	-	TRBJ2-7	CASSPSGESYEQYF	TGCGCCAGCAGCCCGTCGGGGGAGTCCTACGAGCAGTACTTC
TRBV4-1	few	-	TRBJ2-2	CASSQVSSLAGELFF	TGCGCCAGCAGCCAAGTATCTAGCCTCGCCGGGGAGCTGTTTTTT
TRBV7-2	many	-	TRBJ2-5	CASSHAGKTQYF	TGTGCCAGCAGCCATGCGGGGAAGACCCAGTACTTC
TRBV9	-	-	TRBJ1-1	CASSVGIKNTEAFF	TGTGCCAGCAGCGTAGGAATAAAAAACACTGAAGCTTTCTTT
TRBV4-2	-	TRBD2	TRBJ2-1	CASSQASGGANEQFF	TGTGCCAGCAGCCAAGCTAGCGGGGGGGCCAATGAGCAGTTCTTC
TRBV4-2	few	-	TRBJ2-2	CASSQLEAPTGELFF	TGTGCCAGCAGCCAATTGGAGGCACCCACCGGGGAGCTGTTTTTT
TRBV10-3	-	TRBD1	TRBJ2-5	CAISEPIGTGSETQYF	TGTGCCATCAGTGAGCCAATAGGGACAGGGTCCGAGACCCAGTACTTC
TRBV20-1	few	-	TRBJ1-5	CSASRGSNQPQHF	TGCAGTGCTAGTAGGGGAAGCAATCAGCCCCAGCATTTT
TRBV29-1	many	-	TRBJ2-5	CSVAHTSKETQYF	TGCAGCGTTGCTCACACTTCCAAAGAGACCCAGTACTTC
TRBV2	-	TRBD2	TRBJ2-3	CASSSRIAGVADTQYF	TGTGCCAGCAGTAGTCGTATAGCGGGGGTCGCAGATACGCAGTATTTT
TRBV3-1	few	TRBD2	TRBJ2-2	CASSPLGGGTGELFF	TGTGCCAGCAGCCCGCTGGGCGGGGGAACCGGGGAGCTGTTTTTT
TRBV12-3/TRBV12-4	-	-	TRBJ2-7	CASSLTPYEQYF	TGTGCCAGCAGTTTAACTCCCTACGAGCAGTACTTC
TRBV2	few	-	TRBJ1-2	CASSGPGANDYGYTF	TGTGCCAGCAGTGGCCCCGGGGCGAACGACTATGGCTACACCTTC
TRBV5-1	few	-	TRBJ2-1	CASSPMPASSYNEQFF	TGCGCCAGCAGCCCTATGCCTGCTAGCTCCTACAATGAGCAGTTCTTC
TRBV5-1	many	TRBD2	TRBJ2-5	CASSRTSGEGETQYF	TGCGCCAGCAGCCGGACTAGCGGGGAGGGGGAGACCCAGTACTTC